The 4 T cell receptor beta chains presented below share a single source sample, sequenced in a study of patients and donors after allogeneic stem cell transplantation. From the RT-PCR reads, TCRdb called clonotypes with MiXCR, one entry per CDR3 protein. The sample shows about a million distinct CDR3 sequences, over 15% of them seen only once. The specimen was blood, either unsorted or a sorted T cell fraction (not recorded which). Every receptor here comes from a human donor who was either an allogeneic HSCT recipient or a stem cell or donor lymphocyte infusion donor (not recorded which). It is not recorded whose cells these are; they may come from a transplant donor.

This clonotype was recorded a few times. The J gene is TRBJ2-5, the V gene TRBV6-5, with 9 bases lining up with TRBD2. CDR3 size: 17 residues. V gave up 2 bases and J gave up 5 bases; unmatched junction bases: 12. Germline loops: CDR1 MNHEY, CDR2 SVGAGI. CDR3 nucleotide sequence: TGTGCCAGCAGTTACGGTTGGTCTAGCGGGAACGGTGAGACCCAGTACTTC. As protein: CASSYGWSSGNGETQYF.

V and J are TRBV19 and TRBJ1-5; TRBD1 matches 8 bases. J was trimmed by 2 bases and V by 7 bases; bases with no gene match: 7. From germline, CDR1 is LNHDA and CDR2 SQIVND (reference sequence). The CDR3 runs 15 residues. The CDR3 DNA is TGTGCCAGTATCGTCGACAGGGGTGGCAATCAGCCCCAGCATTTT. Translated: CASIVDRGGNQPQHF.

This clonotype was detected a few times. The rearrangement links TRBV27 to TRBJ2-7; D is possibly TRBD1 (7 bases). The V and J ends lost 8 bases and 3 bases respectively, with 20 bases between them. The CDR3 length is 15 residues. The V gene's germline CDR1 is MNHEY and CDR2 SMNVEV (reference sequence). The CDR3 DNA is TGTGCCAGCCCCCCCTACCAGGGGGGAAACTACGAGCAGTACTTC. Protein product: CASPPYQGGNYEQYF.

This clonotype came up many times. The genes are TRBV12-3 or TRBV12-4 and TRBJ2-7, with 7 bases identical to TRBD1. The V segment lost 5 bases and the J segment 1 base; nucleotides outside the gene matches: 5. The CDR3 covers 14 residues. The CDR3 spells CASSQGQLSYEQYF. The CDR3 DNA is TGTGCCAGCAGTCAGGGACAGCTTTCCTACGAGCAGTACTTC.